The 6 T cell receptor beta chains given below trace back to one sample, sequenced in a study of cytomegalovirus exposure and HLA in healthy donors. PCR used 60 Vbeta primers and 13 Jbeta primers. Generated by immunoSEQ multiplex PCR, the TCRdb table keeps only in-frame clones and is missing some. The table shows 150,000 to 200,000 clones, with around 80% occurring only once. The sequenced sample consisted of PBMCs. Receptor source: a young woman in good health and CMV-seropositive.

This clone was picked up a small number of times. The chain employs TRBV4-1 and TRBJ2-3; TRBD1 matches 7 bases. The CDR3 is made up of 14 amino acids. Germline lookup yields CDR1 MGHRA and CDR2 YSYEKL. The trim removed 4 bases at V and 2 bases at J, leaving 3 bases unmatched. CDR3 region: CASSRDRDTDTQYF. CDR3 bases: TGCGCCAGCAGCCGTGACAGGGACACAGATACGCAGTATTTT.

V is TRBV11-3 and J is TRBJ2-2; TRBD1 aligns across 9 bases. The CDR3 totals 15 residues. Germline loops: CDR1 SGHNT, CDR2 YENEEA. Germline trimming cut 5 bases from V and 3 bases from J; bases unmatched to any gene: 4. The CDR3 is CASSPRQGDTGELFF. In nucleotides, the CDR3 is TGTGCCAGCAGCCCTCGACAGGGGGACACCGGGGAGCTGTTTTTT. The complete variable domain, with remaining parts taken from reference TRBV11-3 and TRBJ2-2, reads EAGVVQSPRYKIIEKKQPVAFWCNPISGHNTLYWYLQNLGQGPELLIRYENEEAVDDSQLPKDRFSAERLKGVDSTLKIQPAELGDSAVYLCASSPRQGDTGELFFGEGSRLTVL.

V is TRBV27 and J is TRBJ2-1, with D maybe TRBD1 (6 bases). Looked up from germline, CDR1 is MNHEY and CDR2 is SMNVEV (reference sequence). CDR3 length: 12 residues. Trimming shortened V by 3 bases and J by 16 bases, and 16 bases separated the two germline ends. The CDR3 here is CASSFLQGKEFF. In nucleotides, the CDR3 is TGTGCCAGCAGTTTTCTACAGGGAAAGGAATTCTTC.

The rearrangement joins TRBV10-3 to TRBJ1-6; 8 bases fit TRBD1. The junction had 4 bases not matched to a gene; V was cut back by 0 bases and J by 9 bases. The germline gives CDR1 ENHRY, CDR2 SYGVKD. There are 15 residues in the CDR3. The CDR3 bases are TGTGCCATCAGTGAGTCTGGACAGGGAGGTTCACCCCTCCACTTT. It yields the protein CAISESGQGGSPLHF.

J is TRBJ1-5 and V is TRBV12-2; the table's D call, TRBD1, has no DNA check behind it. TRBV12-2 is a known pseudogene. The CDR3 sequence is 16 residues long. As DNA, the CDR3 is TGTGCAAGTCGCTTATTTTCAGGGATCGACAATCAGCCCCAGCATTTT. It encodes CASRLFSGIDNQPQHF.

A remark on this clone: Other DNA sequences in the same sample also yield this CDR3. This chain uses TRBV5-1 with TRBJ2-1; 10 positions match TRBD2. V dropped 9 bases and J dropped 6; count of bases not matched to a gene: 9. Germline V lookup: CDR1 SGHRS, CDR2 YFSETQ. This CDR3 contains 14 residues. This chain's CDR3 is CATKAGGPANEQFF. CDR3 DNA: TGCGCCACTAAAGCGGGGGGGCCCGCCAATGAGCAGTTCTTC.